The 21 T cell receptor beta chains below were found in one sample sequenced in a study of shared clonotypes between healthy human individuals. Clones were sequenced by immunoSEQ multiplex PCR, and TCRdb holds only the in-frame ones, with some missing. The sample carries about 600,000 clones, about 96% recorded once. The sample comprised naive CD4+ T cells sorted from blood. The subset: CD45RA+ positively selected. The receptors come from a woman aged 30 to 39 in good health.

The CDR3 sequence: CASRRQGRGEQYF. CDR3 bases: TGTGCCAGCAGACGACAGGGAAGAGGTGAGCAGTACTTC. This chain uses TRBV28 with TRBJ2-7, with 7 bases matching TRBD1. V shed 6 bases and J 7 bases; nucleotides not matched to a gene: 9. This CDR3 has 13 amino acids. Looked up from germline, CDR1 is MDHEN and CDR2 is SYDVKM.

This sequence joins TRBV30 and TRBJ1-4; D gene unclear. The CDR3 length is 12 residues. V was shortened by 2 bases and J by 8 bases, with 9 bases between the two germline ends. In germline, CDR1 is GTSNPN, CDR2 SVGIG (reference sequence). CDR3 DNA: TGTGCCTGGAGTATCCAGGAAGAAAAACTGTTTTTT. Protein product: CAWSIQEEKLFF.

CDR3 protein: CSVEQGKETQYF. CDR3 sequence (DNA): TGCAGCGTTGAACAGGGAAAAGAGACCCAGTACTTC. The chain links TRBV29-1 to TRBJ2-5; D is perhaps TRBD1 (5 bases). This CDR3 is built from 12 residues. Per the germline V gene, CDR1 is SQVTM and CDR2 is ANQGSEA. The V end lost 2 bases, the J end lost 3 bases, and 7 bases lay between the germline ends.

This clone was seen only once. The chain joins TRBV18 to TRBJ2-4; tentatively, D is TRBD1 (6 bases). The CDR3 totals 14 residues. Per the germline V gene, CDR1 is KGHSH and CDR2 is LQKENI. V lost 3 bases to trimming and J lost 4 bases, with 10 bases between them. In DNA form, the CDR3 reads TGTGCCAGCTCACCGGGGGCAGAAAAAAACATTCAGTACTTC. Residues: CASSPGAEKNIQYF.

V usage is TRBV27 and J usage is TRBJ1-5; 8 nucleotides agree with TRBD1. V lost 4 bases, J lost 3 bases, and 5 bases stayed unmatched. From germline, CDR1 is MNHEY and CDR2 SMNVEV (reference sequence). CDR3 size: 15 residues. The CDR3 is CASSSQGANNQPQHF. The CDR3 nucleotides read TGTGCCAGCAGTTCGCAGGGGGCCAACAATCAGCCCCAGCATTTT.

This rearrangement joins TRBV28 to TRBJ2-3, with TRBD2 as a possible D gene (6 bases). Trimming removed 6 bases from V and 0 bases from J, with 13 bases in between. Germline V gene data show CDR1 as MDHEN and CDR2 as SYDVKM. The CDR3 has 15 residues. The CDR3 region is CASRGGTASTDTQYF. The DNA for the CDR3 is TGTGCCAGCAGGGGCGGGACCGCTAGCACAGATACGCAGTATTTT.

The chain couples TRBV30 to TRBJ1-1; 9 positions match TRBD1. In germline, CDR1 is GTSNPN, CDR2 SVGIG (reference sequence). This CDR3 has 14 residues. V lost 0 bases, J lost 5 bases, and 4 bases stayed unmatched. CDR3 amino acids: CAWSVQGARTEAFF. CDR3 DNA sequence: TGTGCCTGGAGTGTACAGGGGGCGAGGACTGAAGCTTTCTTT.

The genes are TRBV5-1 and TRBJ2-1, with D possibly matching TRBD1 (5 bases). The CDR3 runs to 15 residues. Germline values: CDR1 SGHRS, CDR2 YFSETQ. The V and J ends lost 0 bases and 5 bases respectively, with 12 bases between them. The CDR3 nucleotides are TGCGCCAGCAGCTTGGTTCCAGGGTTGAACAATGAGCAGTTCTTC. Translation: CASSLVPGLNNEQFF.

The gene calls are TRBV18 and TRBJ2-5; unclear D gene. Germline CDR1 is KGHSH and CDR2 is LQKENI. This CDR3 region has 14 residues. V shed 0 bases and J shed 7 bases, with 12 bases lying between them. The DNA for the CDR3 is TGTGCCAGCTCACCACCGGCCCCCGAGTCGACCCAGTACTTC. It codes for CASSPPAPESTQYF.

V usage is TRBV5-8 and J usage is TRBJ1-1; D call uncertain. Germline-derived CDR1 and CDR2 are SGHTS and YDEGEE. The V gene lost 1 base and the J gene lost 0 bases, with 7 bases spanning the gap. This CDR3 is built from 14 residues. CDR3 amino acids: CASSLSSMNTEAFF. The DNA for the CDR3 is TGTGCCAGCAGCTTGTCCAGTATGAACACTGAAGCTTTCTTT.

The rearrangement uses TRBV5-1 and TRBJ2-1, with D tentatively TRBD1 (6 bases). V was pared by 1 base and J by 9 bases, with 14 bases between. The CDR3 spans 14 residues. CDR1 SGHRS and CDR2 YFSETQ come from the germline V gene. CDR3 DNA sequence: TGCGCCAGCAGCTTGAATGAGGGGGTAACTGAGCAGTTCTTC. As protein: CASSLNEGVTEQFF.

This rearrangement joins TRBV9 to TRBJ1-2; D remains unclear. Germline V lookup: CDR1 SGDLS, CDR2 YYNGEE. The CDR3 sequence is 15 residues long. V was pared by 4 bases and J by 4 bases, with 17 bases between. This chain's CDR3 is CASSPLERAAYGYTF. CDR3 DNA: TGTGCCAGCAGCCCCCTGGAAAGGGCCGCCTATGGCTACACCTTC.

The rearrangement joins TRBV27 to TRBJ1-4, with 9 bases aligning to TRBD1. CDR3 length: 18 amino acids. J gave up 5 bases and V 3 bases, and 13 bases lay outside the gene matches. Germline-derived CDR1 and CDR2 are MNHEY and SMNVEV (reference sequence). The CDR3 DNA is TGTGCCAGCAGTTTGTACGTCCCGGGACAGGGACGGAATGAAAAACTGTTTTTT. Translation: CASSLYVPGQGRNEKLFF. Drawing the rest from reference TRBV27 and TRBJ1-4, the complete variable domain is EAQVTQNPRYLITVTGKKLTVTCSQNMNHEYMSWYRQDPGLGLRQIYYSMNVEVTDKGDVPEGYKVSRKEKRNFPLILESPSPNQTSLYFCASSLYVPGQGRNEKLFFGSGTQLSVL.

The genes are TRBV28 and TRBJ1-1; D might be TRBD1 (5 bases). Germline V gives CDR1 MDHEN, CDR2 SYDVKM. This CDR3 comprises 11 residues. The CDR3 nucleotides are TGTGGAACTACAGGGAACACTGAAGCTTTCTTT. This encodes CGTTGNTEAFF.

The chain couples TRBV5-4 to TRBJ1-4; D is ambiguous. Germline CDR1 is SGHNT and CDR2 is YYREEE (reference sequence). The CDR3 runs to 13 residues. V was pared by 1 base and J by 7 bases, with 8 bases between. CDR3 region: CASSLQGSEKLFF. As DNA, the CDR3 is TGTGCCAGCAGCTTGCAAGGGAGTGAAAAACTGTTTTTT.

This chain connects TRBV5-4 to TRBJ2-5; D gene uncertain. CDR1 is SGHNT, CDR2 YYREEE, per germline (reference sequence). Trimming removed 4 bases at V and 3 bases at J, with 16 bases between. This CDR3 contains 15 residues. The chain's CDR3 is CASSPPRSSEETQYF. The CDR3 DNA sequence: TGTGCCAGCAGCCCCCCCAGGTCCAGCGAAGAGACCCAGTACTTC.

The chain recombines TRBV19 with TRBJ1-6, with 7 bases aligning to TRBD1. Losses at the gene ends were 7 bases for V and 7 bases for J; bases not matched to a gene: 13. CDR1 LNHDA and CDR2 SQIVND come from the germline V gene (reference sequence). The CDR3 runs to 16 residues. The CDR3 DNA reads TGTGCCAGTACCATCTTTAACAGGGGCTCGAATTCACCCCTCCACTTT. Translated, it gives CASTIFNRGSNSPLHF.

The rearrangement links TRBV28 to TRBJ2-3, with D possibly matching TRBD1 (6 bases). The CDR3 covers 14 residues. Germline lookup yields CDR1 MDHEN and CDR2 SYDVKM. Trimming took 6 bases from V and 0 from J, leaving 10 bases between them. The CDR3 reads CASRGGVSTDTQYF. For the CDR3, the DNA is TGTGCCAGCAGAGGGGGTGTTAGCACAGATACGCAGTATTTT.

The V and J genes are TRBV28 and TRBJ1-3; unclear D gene. This CDR3 spans 14 amino acids. Germline values: CDR1 MDHEN, CDR2 SYDVKM. The V gene lost 3 bases and the J gene lost 3 bases, with 9 bases spanning the gap. CDR3 in DNA: TGTGCCAGCAGTTTGTCCAGTTTTGGAAACACCATATATTTT. This translates into CASSLSSFGNTIYF.

The chain links TRBV28 to TRBJ1-2, with 7 bases that match TRBD1. The V and J ends lost 5 bases and 8 bases, in that order; junction bases with no gene match: 23. Per germline, CDR1 MDHEN and CDR2 SYDVKM. This CDR3 has 18 residues. CDR3 sequence (DNA): TGTGCCAGCAGTCAACACACGACCGGGACAGACTCCAGGAGAGGCTACACCTTC. As protein: CASSQHTTGTDSRRGYTF.

In this sample, this clone turned up once. The CDR3: CASSVPPGLATGELFF. The CDR3 bases are TGTGCCAGCAGCGTACCACCGGGACTAGCGACCGGGGAGCTGTTTTTT. The gene calls are TRBV7-2 and TRBJ2-2; 10 bases align to TRBD2. The J segment lost 5 bases and the V segment lost 5 bases, leaving 8 bases of the junction unmatched. This CDR3 is 16 amino acids long. CDR1 is SGHTA, CDR2 FQGNSA, per germline.